This T cell receptor beta chain was recorded in a study of radiation and T cells in renal cell carcinoma. Study-wide results and caveats: Top tumor clonotypes rose in blood 2 weeks post-radiation, then contracted.

Germline values: CDR1 SQVTM, CDR2 ANQGSEA. V was shortened by 1 base and J by 12 bases, with 19 bases between the two germline ends. The CDR3 is 14 residues long. Regarding this clone: What it recognizes is unknown.

Time point described: blood 2 weeks post-SBRT. Noted treatment: 15 Gy SBRT to primary tumor, nephrectomy 4 weeks later. Using immunoSEQ multiplex PCR, the repertoire was profiled, and TCRdb retains in-frame clones only, with some absent. The sample lists about 120,000 clones; about four fifths were seen once. This receptor was obtained from a man in his forties or fifties with renal cell carcinoma. The V and J genes are TRBV29-1 and TRBJ2-1; D tentatively reads TRBD1 or TRBD2 (5 bases each). The sample was blood, taken from a patient whose treatment included radiotherapy and nephrectomy. The CDR3 spells CSVEVTGTSERQFF. The DNA for the CDR3 is TGCAGCGTTGAAGTCACCGGGACCTCGGAAAGGCAGTTCTTC.